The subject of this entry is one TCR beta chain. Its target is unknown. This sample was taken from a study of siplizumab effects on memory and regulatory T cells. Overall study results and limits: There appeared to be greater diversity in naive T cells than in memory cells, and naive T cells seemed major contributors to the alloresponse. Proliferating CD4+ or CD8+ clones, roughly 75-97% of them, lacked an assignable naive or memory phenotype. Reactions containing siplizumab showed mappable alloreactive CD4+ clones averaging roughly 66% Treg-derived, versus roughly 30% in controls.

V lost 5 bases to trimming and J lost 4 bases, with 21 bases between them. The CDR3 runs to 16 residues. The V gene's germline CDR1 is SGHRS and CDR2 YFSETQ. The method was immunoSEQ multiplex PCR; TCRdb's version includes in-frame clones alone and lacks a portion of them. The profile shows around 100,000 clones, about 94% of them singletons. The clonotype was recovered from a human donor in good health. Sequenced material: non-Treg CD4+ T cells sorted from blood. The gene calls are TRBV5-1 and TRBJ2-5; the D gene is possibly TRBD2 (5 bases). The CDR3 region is CASRPGSTSQGETQYF. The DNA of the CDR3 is TGCGCCAGCAGGCCTGGGAGTACGTCTCAAGGAGAGACCCAGTACTTC.